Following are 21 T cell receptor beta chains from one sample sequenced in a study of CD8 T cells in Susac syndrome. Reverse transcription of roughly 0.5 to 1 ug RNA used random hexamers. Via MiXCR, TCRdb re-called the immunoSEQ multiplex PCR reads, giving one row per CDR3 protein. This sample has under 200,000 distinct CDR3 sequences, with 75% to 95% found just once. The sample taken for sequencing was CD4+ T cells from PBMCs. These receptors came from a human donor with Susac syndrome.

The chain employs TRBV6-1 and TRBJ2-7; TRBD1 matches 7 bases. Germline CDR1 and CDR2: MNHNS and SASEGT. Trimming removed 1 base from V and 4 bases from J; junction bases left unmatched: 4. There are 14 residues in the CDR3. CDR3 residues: CASSEDRGSYEQYF. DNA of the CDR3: TGTGCCAGCAGTGAAGACAGGGGATCTTACGAGCAGTACTTC.

The CDR3 loop reads CSATSGRTFYEQYF. CDR3 sequence (DNA): TGCAGTGCTACTAGCGGGAGGACTTTCTACGAGCAGTACTTC. V and J are TRBV20-1 and TRBJ2-7, with TRBD2 matching 11 bases. The CDR3 is 14 amino acids. V dropped 4 bases and J dropped 3; count of bases not matched to a gene: 5. Germline CDR1 DFQATT, CDR2 SNEGSKA (reference sequence).

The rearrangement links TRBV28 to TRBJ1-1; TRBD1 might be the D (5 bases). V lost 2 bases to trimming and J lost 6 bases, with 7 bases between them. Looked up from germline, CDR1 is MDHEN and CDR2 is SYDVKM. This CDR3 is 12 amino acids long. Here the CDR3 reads CASSLRGSEAFF. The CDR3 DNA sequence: TGTGCCAGCAGTTTAAGGGGCTCTGAAGCTTTCTTT.

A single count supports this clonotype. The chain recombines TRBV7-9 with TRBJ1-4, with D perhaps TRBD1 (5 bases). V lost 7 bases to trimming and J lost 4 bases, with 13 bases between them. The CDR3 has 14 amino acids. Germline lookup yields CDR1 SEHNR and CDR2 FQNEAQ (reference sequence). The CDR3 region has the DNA TGTGCCAGCACCCATGGGGGTTATAATGAAAAACTGTTTTTT. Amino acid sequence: CASTHGGYNEKLFF.

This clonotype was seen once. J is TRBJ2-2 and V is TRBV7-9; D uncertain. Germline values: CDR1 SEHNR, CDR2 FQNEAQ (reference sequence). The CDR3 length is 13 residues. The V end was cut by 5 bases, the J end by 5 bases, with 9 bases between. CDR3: CASSEHLTGELFF. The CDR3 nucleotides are TGTGCCAGCAGCGAACATTTGACCGGGGAGCTGTTTTTT.

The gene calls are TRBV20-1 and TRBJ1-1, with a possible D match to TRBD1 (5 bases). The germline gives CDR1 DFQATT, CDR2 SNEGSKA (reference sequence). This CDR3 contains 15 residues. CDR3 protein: CTTLRARVTHTEAFF. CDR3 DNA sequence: TGCACCACCCTCAGGGCAAGAGTCACCCACACTGAAGCTTTCTTT.

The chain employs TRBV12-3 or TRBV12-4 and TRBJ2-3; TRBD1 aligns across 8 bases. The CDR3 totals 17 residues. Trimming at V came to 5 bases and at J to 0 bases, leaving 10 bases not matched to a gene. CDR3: CASSMTGTGTSTDTQYF. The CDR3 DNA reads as TGTGCCAGCAGTATGACCGGGACAGGAACTAGCACAGATACGCAGTATTTT.

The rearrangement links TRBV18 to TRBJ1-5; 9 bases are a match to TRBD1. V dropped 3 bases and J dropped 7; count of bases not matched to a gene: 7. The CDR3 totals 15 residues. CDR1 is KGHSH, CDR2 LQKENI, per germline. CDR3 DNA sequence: TGTGCCAGCTCACCCCCGGGACAGGGATGGCAGCCCCAGCATTTT. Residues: CASSPPGQGWQPQHF.

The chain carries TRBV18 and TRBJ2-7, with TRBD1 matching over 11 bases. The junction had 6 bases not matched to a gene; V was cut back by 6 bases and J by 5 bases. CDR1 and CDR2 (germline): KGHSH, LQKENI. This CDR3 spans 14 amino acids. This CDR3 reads CASSRGQGVHEQYF. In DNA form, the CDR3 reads TGTGCCAGCTCGCGGGGACAGGGGGTCCACGAGCAGTACTTC.

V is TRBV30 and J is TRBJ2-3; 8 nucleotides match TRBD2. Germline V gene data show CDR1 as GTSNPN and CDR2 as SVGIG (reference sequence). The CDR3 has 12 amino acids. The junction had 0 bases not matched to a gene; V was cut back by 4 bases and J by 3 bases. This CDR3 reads CAWTSGTDTQYF. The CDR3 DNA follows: TGTGCCTGGACTAGCGGGACAGATACGCAGTATTTT.

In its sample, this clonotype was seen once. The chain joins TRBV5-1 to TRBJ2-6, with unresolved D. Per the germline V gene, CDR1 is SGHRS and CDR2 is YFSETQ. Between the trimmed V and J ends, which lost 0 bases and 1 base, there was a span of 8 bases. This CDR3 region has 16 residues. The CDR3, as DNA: TGCGCCAGCAGCTTGGCTCGTAGATCTGGGGCCAACGTCCTGACTTTC. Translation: CASSLARRSGANVLTF. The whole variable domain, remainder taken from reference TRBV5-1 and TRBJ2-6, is KAGVTQTPRYLIKTRGQQVTLSCSPISGHRSVSWYQQTPGQGLQFLFEYFSETQRNKGNFPGRFSGRQFSNSRSEMNVSTLELGDSALYLCASSLARRSGANVLTFGAGSRLTVL.

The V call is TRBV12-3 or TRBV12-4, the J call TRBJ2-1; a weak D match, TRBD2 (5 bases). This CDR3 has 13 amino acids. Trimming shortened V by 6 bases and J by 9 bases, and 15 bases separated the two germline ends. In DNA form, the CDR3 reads TGTGCCAGCAGCCGGACTCGGGTCACTGAGCAGTTCTTC. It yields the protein CASSRTRVTEQFF.

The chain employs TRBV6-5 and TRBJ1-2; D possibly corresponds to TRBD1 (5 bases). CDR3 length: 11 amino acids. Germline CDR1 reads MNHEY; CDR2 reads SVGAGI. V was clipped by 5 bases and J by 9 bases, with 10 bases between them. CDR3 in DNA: TGTGCCAGCAGTGAGGGACTGAGCTACACCTTC. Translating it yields CASSEGLSYTF.

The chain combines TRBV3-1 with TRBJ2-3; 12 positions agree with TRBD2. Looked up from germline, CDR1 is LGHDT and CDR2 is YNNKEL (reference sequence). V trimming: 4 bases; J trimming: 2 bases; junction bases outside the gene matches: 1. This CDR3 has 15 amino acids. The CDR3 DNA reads TGTGCCAGCAGCCGGACTAGCGGGGTCACAGATACGCAGTATTTT. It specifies CASSRTSGVTDTQYF.

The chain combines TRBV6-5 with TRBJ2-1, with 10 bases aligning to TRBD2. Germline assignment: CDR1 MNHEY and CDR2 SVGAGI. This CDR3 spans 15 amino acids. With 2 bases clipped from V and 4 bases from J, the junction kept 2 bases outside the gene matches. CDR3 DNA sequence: TGTGCCAGCAGTTACCGGACTAGCGGTTACAATGAGCAGTTCTTC. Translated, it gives CASSYRTSGYNEQFF.

CDR3 region: CASRPTGTRVEAFF. Written as DNA, the CDR3 is TGTGCCAGCAGGCCAACAGGGACCCGCGTTGAAGCTTTCTTT. The chain joins TRBV27 to TRBJ1-1; D may be TRBD1 (6 bases). The germline V gene has CDR1 MNHEY and CDR2 SMNVEV (reference sequence). Between the trimmed V and J ends, which lost 6 bases and 7 bases, there was a span of 18 bases. The CDR3 has 14 residues.

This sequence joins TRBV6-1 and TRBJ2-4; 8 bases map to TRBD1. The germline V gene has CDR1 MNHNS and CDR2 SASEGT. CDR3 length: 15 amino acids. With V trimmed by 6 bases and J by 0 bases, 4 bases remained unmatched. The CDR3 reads CASSWTGKAKNIQYF. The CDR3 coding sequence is TGTGCCAGCAGCTGGACAGGGAAAGCCAAAAACATTCAGTACTTC.

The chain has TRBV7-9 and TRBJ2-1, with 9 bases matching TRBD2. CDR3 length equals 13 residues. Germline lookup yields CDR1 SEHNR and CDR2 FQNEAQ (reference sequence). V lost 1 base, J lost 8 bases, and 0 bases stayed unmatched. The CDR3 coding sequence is TGTGCCAGCAGCTTAGGGACTAGCGATGAGCAGTTCTTC. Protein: CASSLGTSDEQFF.

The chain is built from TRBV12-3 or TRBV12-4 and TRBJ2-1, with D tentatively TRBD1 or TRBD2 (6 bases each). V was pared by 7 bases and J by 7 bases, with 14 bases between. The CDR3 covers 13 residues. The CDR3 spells CASKPEGVNEQFF. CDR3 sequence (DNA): TGTGCCAGCAAGCCGGAGGGGGTTAATGAGCAGTTCTTC.

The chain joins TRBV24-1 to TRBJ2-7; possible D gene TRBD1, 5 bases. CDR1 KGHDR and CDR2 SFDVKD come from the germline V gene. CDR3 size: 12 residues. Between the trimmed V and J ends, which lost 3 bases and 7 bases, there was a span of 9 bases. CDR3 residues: CATSDLQGEQYF. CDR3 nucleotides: TGTGCCACCAGTGATCTCCAGGGTGAGCAGTACTTC.

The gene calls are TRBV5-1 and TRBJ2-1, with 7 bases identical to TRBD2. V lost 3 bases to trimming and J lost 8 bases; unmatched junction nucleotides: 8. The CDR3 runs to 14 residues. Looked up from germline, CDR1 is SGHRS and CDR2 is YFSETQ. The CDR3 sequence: CASSSGLESDEQFF. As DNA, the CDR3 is TGCGCCAGCAGCTCTGGACTAGAGTCCGATGAGCAGTTCTTC.